This is a list of T cell receptor beta chains from one sample in a study of OX40 agonist ivuxolimab in advanced cancers. Assay: immunoSEQ multiplex PCR; the TCRdb copy retains only in-frame clones and omits some. Of about 42,000 clones listed, about 88% are singletons. Sequenced material: CD4+ or CD8+ T cells sorted from blood, taken in a trial of the OX40 agonist ivuxolimab. The receptors derive from an adult with an advanced solid tumor such as melanoma, head and neck, liver or kidney cancer. Each CDR3 is given with its conserved first and last residue. A D gene is named only where the DNA matches it firmly. A row's size may be missing; if present it is once, few, many or a size class.

J gene,D gene,V gene,clone size,CDR3 length,CDR3 DNA,CDR3 protein
TRBJ2-7,.,TRBV7-6,few,13,TGTGCCAGCAGCTTAGCGCCTCACTACGAGCAGTACTTC,CASSLAPHYEQYF
TRBJ1-5,.,TRBV7-9,.,14,TGTGCCAGCAGCCCCAGGGGCGGCAATCAGCCCCAGCATTTT,CASSPRGGNQPQHF
TRBJ2-1,.,TRBV18,.,12,TGTGCCAGCTCACCACCATTTAATGAGCAGTTCTTC,CASSPPFNEQFF
TRBJ2-4,TRBD1,TRBV25-1,.,15,TGTGCCAGCAGTGTAATGGGGGACAGGGAAAACATTCAGTACTTC,CASSVMGDRENIQYF
TRBJ2-7,TRBD1,TRBV7-2,.,13,TGTGCCAGCAGCGCCGGGACAGGGCGCGAGCAGTACTTC,CASSAGTGREQYF
TRBJ2-7,TRBD2,TRBV19,.,14,TGTGCCAGTAGTACCCCGGGACTAGCCTACGAGCAGTACTTC,CASSTPGLAYEQYF
TRBJ2-1,.,TRBV18,.,13,TGTGCCAGCTCACCGTCCGGGAGAAATGAGCAGTTCTTC,CASSPSGRNEQFF
TRBJ2-7,.,TRBV20-1,.,11,TGCTCCTGGGACCGATCCTACGAGCAGTACTTC,CSWDRSYEQYF
TRBJ2-1,TRBD2,TRBV4-2,.,16,TGTGCCAGCAGCCAACTAGCGGGAGACATTTACAATGAGCAGTTCTTC,CASSQLAGDIYNEQFF
TRBJ2-1,.,TRBV5-1,.,15,TGCGCCAGCAGCTTGGCAGCCAGGGGATACAATGAGCAGTTCTTC,CASSLAARGYNEQFF
TRBJ2-2,TRBD2,TRBV4-1,few,20,TGCGCCAGCAGCCAAGATTTCCTAAGGACTAGAGTAGGGGCCACCGGGGAGCTGTTTTTT,CASSQDFLRTRVGATGELFF
TRBJ2-2,TRBD1,TRBV2,.,16,TGTGCCACATCCTATTCAGGGGGCGCTGGGGCCGGGGAGCTGTTTTTT,CATSYSGGAGAGELFF
TRBJ1-2,.,TRBV6-5,.,14,TGTGCCAGCAGATCACCGGGGACTGGCTATGGCTACACCTTC,CASRSPGTGYGYTF
TRBJ1-3,TRBD1,TRBV4-1,.,15,TGCGCCAGCAGGAGAGGGACAGGGGGCAAGGACACCATATATTTT,CASRRGTGGKDTIYF
TRBJ2-7,TRBD1,TRBV4-1,.,17,TGCGCCAGCAGCCAAGAAGTTAGGCAGGGGGCCTCCTACGAGCAGTACTTC,CASSQEVRQGASYEQYF
TRBJ1-1,.,TRBV10-3,.,15,TGTGCCATCAGTGAGTCAGGCCGCGGCGCCACTGAAGCTTTCTTT,CAISESGRGATEAFF
TRBJ2-7,TRBD1,TRBV6-5,.,15,TGTGCCAGCAGGAGGACAGGGGGCTCATCCTACGAGCAGTACTTC,CASRRTGGSSYEQYF
TRBJ1-2,.,TRBV7-9,.,15,TGTGCCAGCAGCTTACTGACGGTGGAGGGTCATGGCTACACCTTC,CASSLLTVEGHGYTF
TRBJ1-5,TRBD1,TRBV10-2,once,13,TGCGCCAGCAGGGACAGGGGAAGCCAGCCCCAGCATTTT,CASRDRGSQPQHF
TRBJ1-1,.,TRBV11-2,.,17,TGTGCCAGCAGCTTTATGCTGGTCACAGGGCGCCCCACTGAAGCTTTCTTT,CASSFMLVTGRPTEAFF
TRBJ2-3,TRBD1,TRBV10-3,.,15,TGTGCCATCAGACTGCGAGGACAGGGCAGAGATACGCAGTATTTT,CAIRLRGQGRDTQYF
TRBJ2-1,.,TRBV7-2,.,13,TGTGCCAGCAGCTTAGCGACTCACAATGAGCAGTTCTTC,CASSLATHNEQFF
TRBJ2-1,TRBD1,TRBV7-3,.,14,TGTGCCAGCAGCATACAGGACAGGGCTAATGAGCAGTTCTTC,CASSIQDRANEQFF
TRBJ1-1,.,TRBV30,.,15,TGTGCCTGGATCTATGGCAGGGGAAGTCACACTGAAGCTTTCTTT,CAWIYGRGSHTEAFF
TRBJ2-2,.,TRBV4-1,.,15,TGCGCCAGCAGCCGAGGGACATCGAACACCGGGGAGCTGTTTTTT,CASSRGTSNTGELFF
TRBJ2-7,.,TRBV29-1,.,12,TGCAGCGTGAGGGACAACTACTACGAGCAGTACTTC,CSVRDNYYEQYF
TRBJ1-1,.,TRBV7-3,once,13,TGTGCCAGCAGCTTAACCCTGAACACTGAAGCTTTCTTT,CASSLTLNTEAFF
TRBJ2-7,.,TRBV5-4,.,14,TGTGCCAGCAGCCCGGGACTCCTATCCTACGAGCAGTACTTC,CASSPGLLSYEQYF
TRBJ1-1,.,TRBV6-1,.,17,TGTGCCAGCAGTGAAGCGGGCCAGGGGCTCGGCAACACTGAAGCTTTCTTT,CASSEAGQGLGNTEAFF
TRBJ2-4,.,TRBV7-2,.,15,TGTGCCAGCAGCTCGGAACAGGGATCCCTAAACATTCAGTACTTC,CASSSEQGSLNIQYF
TRBJ2-7,TRBD2,TRBV28,.,16,TGTGCCAGCAGTTTTTCTAGCGGGCCAGAGTCGGGCGAGCAGTACTTC,CASSFSSGPESGEQYF
TRBJ1-4,TRBD1,TRBV6-5,.,15,TGTGCCAGCAGTCAAACGACAGGGGTTAATGAAAAACTGTTTTTT,CASSQTTGVNEKLFF
TRBJ1-5,.,TRBV19,.,16,TGCGCCAGTAGCCCTTGGTCCGGGGGTAGCAATCAGCCCCAGCATTTT,CASSPWSGGSNQPQHF
TRBJ2-3,TRBD2,TRBV30,.,19,TGTGCCTGGAGTGTACGTCGCACCGGACTAGCGGGACCCACAGATACGCAGTATTTT,CAWSVRRTGLAGPTDTQYF
TRBJ2-7,TRBD1,TRBV11-2,.,16,TGTGCCAGCAGCCCGTATCCGGGACAGGTTTCTCCCGAGCAGTACTTC,CASSPYPGQVSPEQYF
TRBJ1-5,.,TRBV6-1,once,14,TGTGCCAGCAGTGTTTCCAGCCTCAATCAGCCCCAGCATTTT,CASSVSSLNQPQHF
TRBJ2-3,TRBD1,TRBV5-4,few,15,TGTGCCAGCAGCCGGGACAGGGGGCAGCCAGATACGCAGTATTTT,CASSRDRGQPDTQYF
TRBJ1-6,.,TRBV2,.,13,TGTGCCAGCAGGGGGACCGCCAATTCACCCCTCCACTTT,CASRGTANSPLHF
TRBJ2-1,TRBD2,TRBV11-1,.,16,TGTGCCAGCAGCTTAGAGGGTAGCGGGACTTACAATGAGCAGTTCTTC,CASSLEGSGTYNEQFF